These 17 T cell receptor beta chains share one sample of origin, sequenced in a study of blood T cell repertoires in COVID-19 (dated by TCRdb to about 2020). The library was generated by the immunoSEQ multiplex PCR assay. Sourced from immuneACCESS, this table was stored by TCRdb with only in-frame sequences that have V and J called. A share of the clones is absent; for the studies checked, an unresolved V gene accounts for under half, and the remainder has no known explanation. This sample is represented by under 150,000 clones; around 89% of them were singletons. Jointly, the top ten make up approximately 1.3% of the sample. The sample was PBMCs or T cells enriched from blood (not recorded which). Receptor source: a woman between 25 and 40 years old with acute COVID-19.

The CDR3 DNA reads as TGTGCCAGCAGTGAATCGCAGGGCTTGAGGACTGAAGCTTTCTTT. Protein: CASSESQGLRTEAFF. The rearrangement joins TRBV25-1 to TRBJ1-1; the D gene is possibly TRBD1 (5 bases). The CDR3 has 15 amino acids. The V end lost 1 base, the J end lost 5 bases, and 14 bases lay between the germline ends. Germline-derived CDR1 and CDR2 are MGHDK and SYGVNS.

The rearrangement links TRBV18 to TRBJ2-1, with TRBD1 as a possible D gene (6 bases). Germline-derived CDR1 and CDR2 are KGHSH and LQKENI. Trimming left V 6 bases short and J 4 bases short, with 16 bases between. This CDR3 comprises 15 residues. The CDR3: CASSTGTKEYNEQFF. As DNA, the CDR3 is TGTGCCAGCTCCACCGGGACAAAAGAATACAATGAGCAGTTCTTC.

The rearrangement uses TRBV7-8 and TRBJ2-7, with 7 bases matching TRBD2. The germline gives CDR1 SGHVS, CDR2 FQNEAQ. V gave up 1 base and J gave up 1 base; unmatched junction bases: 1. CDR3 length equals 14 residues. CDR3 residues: CASSLEAGSYEQYF. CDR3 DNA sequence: TGTGCCAGCAGCTTAGAAGCGGGATCCTACGAGCAGTACTTC.

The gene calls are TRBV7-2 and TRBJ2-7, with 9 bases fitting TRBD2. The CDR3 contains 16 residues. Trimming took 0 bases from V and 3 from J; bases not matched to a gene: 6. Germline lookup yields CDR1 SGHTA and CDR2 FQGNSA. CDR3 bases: TGTGCCAGCAGCTTAGCGCGGGGGGGATCCTACTACGAGCAGTACTTC. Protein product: CASSLARGGSYYEQYF.

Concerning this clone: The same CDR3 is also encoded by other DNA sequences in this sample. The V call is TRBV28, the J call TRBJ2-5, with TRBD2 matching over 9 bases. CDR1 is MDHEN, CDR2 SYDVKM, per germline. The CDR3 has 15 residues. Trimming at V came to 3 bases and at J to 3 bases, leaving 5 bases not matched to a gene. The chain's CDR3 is CASSLGGRVEETQYF. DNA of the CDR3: TGTGCCAGCAGTTTGGGCGGGAGGGTGGAAGAGACCCAGTACTTC.

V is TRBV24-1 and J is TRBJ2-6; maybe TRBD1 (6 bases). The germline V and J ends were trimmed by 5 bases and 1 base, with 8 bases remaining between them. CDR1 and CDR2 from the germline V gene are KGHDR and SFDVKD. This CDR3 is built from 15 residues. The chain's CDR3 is CATSGQGSGANVLTF. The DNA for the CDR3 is TGTGCCACCAGTGGTCAGGGGTCTGGGGCCAACGTCCTGACTTTC.

CDR3 in amino acids: CASSLWDRGTQPQHF. For the CDR3, the DNA is TGTGCCAGCAGCTTGTGGGACAGGGGAACTCAGCCCCAGCATTTT. The rearrangement uses TRBV5-5 and TRBJ1-5, with 10 bases fitting TRBD1. Losses at the gene ends were 1 base for V and 6 bases for J; bases not matched to a gene: 4. Germline assignment: CDR1 SGHKS and CDR2 YYEKEE (reference sequence). This CDR3 region has 15 residues.

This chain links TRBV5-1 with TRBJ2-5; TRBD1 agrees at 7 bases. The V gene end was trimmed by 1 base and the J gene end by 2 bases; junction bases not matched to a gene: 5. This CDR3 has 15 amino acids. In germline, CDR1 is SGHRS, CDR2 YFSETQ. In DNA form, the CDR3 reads TGCGCCAGCAGCTTGTACAGGGGAGCACAAGAGACCCAGTACTTC. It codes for CASSLYRGAQETQYF.

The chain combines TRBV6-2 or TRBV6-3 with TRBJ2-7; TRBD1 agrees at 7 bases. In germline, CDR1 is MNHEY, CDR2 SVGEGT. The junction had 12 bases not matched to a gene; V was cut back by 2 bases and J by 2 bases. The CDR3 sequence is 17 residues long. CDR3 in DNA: TGTGCCAGCAGTTACGACAGCAGACAGGGAGCGACCTACGAGCAGTACTTC. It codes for CASSYDSRQGATYEQYF.

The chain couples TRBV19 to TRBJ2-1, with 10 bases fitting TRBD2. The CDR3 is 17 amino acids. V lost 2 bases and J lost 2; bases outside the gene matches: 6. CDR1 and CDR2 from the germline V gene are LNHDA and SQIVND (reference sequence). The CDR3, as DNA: TGTGCCAGTAGTATAACATCAGCGGGAGGGCCCTACAATGAGCAGTTCTTC. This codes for CASSITSAGGPYNEQFF.

CDR3 sequence: CASSRFPTGLGNQPQHF. The CDR3 DNA reads as TGTGCCAGCAGTCGATTCCCGACAGGTCTTGGCAATCAGCCCCAGCATTTT. The rearrangement uses TRBV28 and TRBJ1-5, with D perhaps matching TRBD1 (6 bases). V shed 5 bases and J shed 2 bases, with 19 bases lying between them. Germline loops: CDR1 MDHEN, CDR2 SYDVKM. The CDR3 covers 17 residues.

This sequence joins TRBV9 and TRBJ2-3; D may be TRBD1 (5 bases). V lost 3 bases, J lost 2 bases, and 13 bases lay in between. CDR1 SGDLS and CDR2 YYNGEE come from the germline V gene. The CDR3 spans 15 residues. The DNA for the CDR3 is TGTGCCAGCAGCGCTCTAGGGGCATACACAGATACGCAGTATTTT. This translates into CASSALGAYTDTQYF.

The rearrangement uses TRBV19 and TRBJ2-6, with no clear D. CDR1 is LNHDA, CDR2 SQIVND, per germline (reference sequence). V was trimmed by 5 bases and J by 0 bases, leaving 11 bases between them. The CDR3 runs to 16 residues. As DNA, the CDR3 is TGTGCCAGTAGTGGGCTCCCAAGCTCTGGGGCCAACGTCCTGACTTTC. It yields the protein CASSGLPSSGANVLTF.

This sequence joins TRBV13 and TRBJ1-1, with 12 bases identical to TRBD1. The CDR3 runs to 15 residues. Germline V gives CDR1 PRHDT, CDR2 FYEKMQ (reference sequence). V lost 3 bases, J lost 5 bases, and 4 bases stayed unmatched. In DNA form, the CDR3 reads TGTGCCAGCAGCTTGGGACAGGGGGCGCGTACTGAAGCTTTCTTT. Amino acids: CASSLGQGARTEAFF.

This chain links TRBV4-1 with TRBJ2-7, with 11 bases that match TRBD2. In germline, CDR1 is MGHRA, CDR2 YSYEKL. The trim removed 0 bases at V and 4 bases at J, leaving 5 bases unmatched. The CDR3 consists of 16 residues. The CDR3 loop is CASSQDTSGSRYEQYF. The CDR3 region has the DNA TGCGCCAGCAGCCAAGATACTAGCGGGAGTAGGTACGAGCAGTACTTC.

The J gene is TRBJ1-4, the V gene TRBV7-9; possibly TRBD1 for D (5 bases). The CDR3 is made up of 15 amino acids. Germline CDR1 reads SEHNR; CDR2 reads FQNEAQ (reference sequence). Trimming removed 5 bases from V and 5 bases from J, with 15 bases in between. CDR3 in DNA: TGTGCCAGCAGCCCAGACAGAGGGAGGAATGAAAAACTGTTTTTT. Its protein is CASSPDRGRNEKLFF.

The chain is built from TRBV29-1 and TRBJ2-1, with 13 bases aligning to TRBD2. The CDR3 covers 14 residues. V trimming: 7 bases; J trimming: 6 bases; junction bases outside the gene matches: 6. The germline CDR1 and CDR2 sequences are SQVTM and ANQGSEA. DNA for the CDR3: TGCAGCGCCTTCGGGACTAGCGGGACCAATGAGCAGTTCTTC. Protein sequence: CSAFGTSGTNEQFF.